This TCR beta chain was sequenced in a study of T-cell memory formation after mild COVID-19. The germline V gene has CDR1 SGHNT and CDR2 YENEEA. Deletions cut 0 bases from V and 8 bases from J, with 11 bases between. This CDR3 comprises 13 residues. MiXCR was run by TCRdb on the 5' RACE reads, yielding one entry per CDR3 protein. This table has around 400,000 distinct CDR3 sequences, approximately 25% appearing once. The chain combines TRBV11-3 with TRBJ2-7, with D maybe TRBD2 (6 bases). The sequencing sample was made of PBMCs or a T cell subset sorted from them (not recorded which). This receptor was identified in an adult woman who had mild COVID-19 (a few samples of this study predate the infection). Cell type and time point are not known. The CDR3 loop is CASSLDRERQQYF. DNA of the CDR3: TGTGCCAGCAGCTTAGATCGGGAGCGCCAGCAGTACTTC.